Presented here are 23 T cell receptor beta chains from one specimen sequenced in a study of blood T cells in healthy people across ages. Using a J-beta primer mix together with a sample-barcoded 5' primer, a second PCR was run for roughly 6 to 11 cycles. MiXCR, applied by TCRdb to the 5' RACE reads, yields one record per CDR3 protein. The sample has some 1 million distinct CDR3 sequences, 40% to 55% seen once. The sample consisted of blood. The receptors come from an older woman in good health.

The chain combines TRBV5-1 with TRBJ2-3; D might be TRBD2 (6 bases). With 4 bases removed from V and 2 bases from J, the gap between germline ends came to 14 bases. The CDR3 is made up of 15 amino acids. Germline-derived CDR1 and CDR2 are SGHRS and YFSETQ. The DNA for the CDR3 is TGCGCCAGCAGCGCCTCCCCGGGAGCCACAGATACGCAGTATTTT. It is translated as CASSASPGATDTQYF.

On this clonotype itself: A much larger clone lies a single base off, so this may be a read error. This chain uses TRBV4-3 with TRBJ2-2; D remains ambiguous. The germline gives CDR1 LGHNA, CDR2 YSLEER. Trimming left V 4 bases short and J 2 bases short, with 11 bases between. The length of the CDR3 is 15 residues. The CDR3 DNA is TGCGCCAGCAGCCGAGAGGACGGTAACACCGGGGAGCTGTTTTTT. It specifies CASSREDGNTGELFF.

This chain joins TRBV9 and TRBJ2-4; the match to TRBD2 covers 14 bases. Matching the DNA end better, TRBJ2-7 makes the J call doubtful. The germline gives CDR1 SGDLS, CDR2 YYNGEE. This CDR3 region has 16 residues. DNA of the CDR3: TGTGCCAGCAGCGTAGGGGGACTAGCGGGAGTCTACGAGCAGTACTTC. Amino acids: CASSVGGLAGVYEQYF.

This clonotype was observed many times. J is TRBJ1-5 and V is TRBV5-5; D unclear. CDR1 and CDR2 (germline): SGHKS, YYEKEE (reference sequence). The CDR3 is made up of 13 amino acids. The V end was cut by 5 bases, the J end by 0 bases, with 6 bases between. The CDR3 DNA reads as TGTGCCAGCAGTCGTTATAGCAATCAGCCCCAGCATTTT. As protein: CASSRYSNQPQHF.

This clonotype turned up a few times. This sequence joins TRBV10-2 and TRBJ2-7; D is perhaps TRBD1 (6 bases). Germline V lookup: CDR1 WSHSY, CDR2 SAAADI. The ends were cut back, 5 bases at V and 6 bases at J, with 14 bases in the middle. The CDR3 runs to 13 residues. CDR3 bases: TGCGCCAGCAGTACGGGACATGCTTCCGAGCAGTACTTC. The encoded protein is CASSTGHASEQYF.

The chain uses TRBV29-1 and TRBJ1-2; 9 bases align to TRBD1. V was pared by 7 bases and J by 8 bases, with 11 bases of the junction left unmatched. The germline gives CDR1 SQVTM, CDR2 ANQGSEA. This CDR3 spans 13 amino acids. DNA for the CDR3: TGCAGCGCCGGGACAGGGCGGGTGAGAGGCTACACCTTC. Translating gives CSAGTGRVRGYTF.

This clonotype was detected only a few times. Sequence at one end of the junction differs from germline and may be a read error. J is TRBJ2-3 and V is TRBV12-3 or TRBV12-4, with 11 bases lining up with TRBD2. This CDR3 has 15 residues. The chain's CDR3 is CASRLAGGAPDTQYF. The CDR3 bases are TGTGCCAGCAGATTAGCGGGAGGGGCCCCAGATACGCAGTATTTT.

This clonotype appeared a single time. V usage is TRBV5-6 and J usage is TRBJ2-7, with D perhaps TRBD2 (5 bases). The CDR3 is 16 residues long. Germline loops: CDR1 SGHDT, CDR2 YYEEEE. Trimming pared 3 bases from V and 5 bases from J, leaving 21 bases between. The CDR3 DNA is TGTGCCAGCAGCTCGTCATTCGTGAGGGCAAGGGACGAGCAGTACTTC. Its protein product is CASSSSFVRARDEQYF.

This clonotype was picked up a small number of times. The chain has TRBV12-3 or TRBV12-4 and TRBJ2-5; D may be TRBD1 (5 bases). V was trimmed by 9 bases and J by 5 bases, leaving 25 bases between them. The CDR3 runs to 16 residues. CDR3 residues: CASQMIPRTPPETQYF. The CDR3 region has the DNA TGTGCCAGTCAAATGATCCCCAGGACACCGCCGGAGACCCAGTACTTC.

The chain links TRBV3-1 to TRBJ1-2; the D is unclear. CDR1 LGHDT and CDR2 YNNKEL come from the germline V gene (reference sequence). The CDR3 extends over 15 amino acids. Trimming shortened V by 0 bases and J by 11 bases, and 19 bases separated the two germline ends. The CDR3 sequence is CASSQDLKLRARYTF. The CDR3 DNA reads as TGTGCCAGCAGCCAAGATTTGAAGTTAAGGGCGAGGTACACCTTC.

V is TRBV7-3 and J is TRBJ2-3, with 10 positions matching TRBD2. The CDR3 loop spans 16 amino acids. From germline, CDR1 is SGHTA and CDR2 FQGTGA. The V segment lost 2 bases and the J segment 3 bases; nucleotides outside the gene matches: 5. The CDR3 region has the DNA TGTGCCAGCAGCTTACCTAGCGGGAGAATAACAGATACGCAGTATTTT. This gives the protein CASSLPSGRITDTQYF.

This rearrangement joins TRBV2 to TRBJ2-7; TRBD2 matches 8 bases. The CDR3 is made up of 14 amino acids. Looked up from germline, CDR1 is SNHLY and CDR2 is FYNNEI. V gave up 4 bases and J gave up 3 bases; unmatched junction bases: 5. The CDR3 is CASSAREGGYEQYF. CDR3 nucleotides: TGTGCCAGCAGTGCCCGGGAGGGCGGCTACGAGCAGTACTTC. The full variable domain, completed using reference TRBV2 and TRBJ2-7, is EPEVTQTPSHQVTQMGQEVILRCVPISNHLYFYWYRQILGQKVEFLVSFYNNEISEKSEIFDDQFSVERPDGSNFTLKIRSTKLEDSAMYFCASSAREGGYEQYFGPGTRLTVT.

The CDR3 loop reads CASREGQGETQYF. In DNA form, the CDR3 reads TGTGCCAGCAGGGAGGGACAGGGAGAGACCCAGTACTTC. V and J are TRBV2 and TRBJ2-5; 9 bases match TRBD1. The trim removed 6 bases at V and 4 bases at J, leaving 3 bases unmatched. Germline CDR1 reads SNHLY; CDR2 reads FYNNEI. This CDR3 contains 13 residues.

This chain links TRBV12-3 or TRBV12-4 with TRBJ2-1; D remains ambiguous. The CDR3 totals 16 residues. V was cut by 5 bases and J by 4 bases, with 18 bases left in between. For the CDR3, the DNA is TGTGCCAGCAGTCTCCTCGTGGGTCCGAGTTACAATGAGCAGTTCTTC. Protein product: CASSLLVGPSYNEQFF.

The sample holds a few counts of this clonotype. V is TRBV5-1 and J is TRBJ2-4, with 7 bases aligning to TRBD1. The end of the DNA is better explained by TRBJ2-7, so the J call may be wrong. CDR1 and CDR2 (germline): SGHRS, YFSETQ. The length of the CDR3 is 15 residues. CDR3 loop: CASTVNPTGNYEQYF. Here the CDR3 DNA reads TGCGCCAGCACCGTGAACCCGACAGGGAACTACGAGCAGTACTTC.

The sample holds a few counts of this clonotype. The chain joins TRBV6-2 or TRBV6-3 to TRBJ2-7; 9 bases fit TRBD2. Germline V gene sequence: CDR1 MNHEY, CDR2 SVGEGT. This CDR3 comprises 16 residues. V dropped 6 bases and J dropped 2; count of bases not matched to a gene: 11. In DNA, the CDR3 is TGTGCCAGCAGACCTCATCCTAGCGGGATGACCTACGAGCAGTACTTC. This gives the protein CASRPHPSGMTYEQYF.

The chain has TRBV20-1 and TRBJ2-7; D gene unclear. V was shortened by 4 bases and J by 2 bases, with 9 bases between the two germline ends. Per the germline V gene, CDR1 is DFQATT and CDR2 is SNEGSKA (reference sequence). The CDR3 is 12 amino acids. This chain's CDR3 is CSANVGTYEQYF. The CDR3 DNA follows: TGCAGTGCTAATGTAGGGACCTACGAGCAGTACTTC.

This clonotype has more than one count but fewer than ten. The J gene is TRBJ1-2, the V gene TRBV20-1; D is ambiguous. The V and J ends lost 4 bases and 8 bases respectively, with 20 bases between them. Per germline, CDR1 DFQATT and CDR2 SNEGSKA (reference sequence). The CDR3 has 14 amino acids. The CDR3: CSATGLGAGGGYTF. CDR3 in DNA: TGCAGTGCTACCGGTCTGGGAGCTGGAGGGGGCTACACCTTC.

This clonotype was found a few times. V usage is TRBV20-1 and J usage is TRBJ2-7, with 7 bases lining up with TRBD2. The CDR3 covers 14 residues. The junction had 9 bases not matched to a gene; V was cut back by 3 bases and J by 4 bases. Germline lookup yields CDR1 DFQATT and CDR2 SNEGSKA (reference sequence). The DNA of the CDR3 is TGCAGTGCTAGTGGGACCGGGGGGAGGTACGAGCAGTACTTC. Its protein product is CSASGTGGRYEQYF.

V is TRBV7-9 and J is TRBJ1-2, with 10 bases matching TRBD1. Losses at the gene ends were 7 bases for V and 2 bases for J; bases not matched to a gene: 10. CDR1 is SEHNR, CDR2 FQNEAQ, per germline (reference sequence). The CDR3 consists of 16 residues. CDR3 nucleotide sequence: TGTGCCAGCACCCCAAAGGGACAGGGGAAGAACTATGGCTACACCTTC. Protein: CASTPKGQGKNYGYTF. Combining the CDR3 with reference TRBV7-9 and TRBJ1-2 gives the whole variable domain DTGVSQNPRHKITKRGQNVTFRCDPISEHNRLYWYRQTLGQGPEFLTYFQNEAQLEKSRLLSDRFSAERPKGSFSTLEIQRTEQGDSAMYLCASTPKGQGKNYGYTFGSGTRLTVV.

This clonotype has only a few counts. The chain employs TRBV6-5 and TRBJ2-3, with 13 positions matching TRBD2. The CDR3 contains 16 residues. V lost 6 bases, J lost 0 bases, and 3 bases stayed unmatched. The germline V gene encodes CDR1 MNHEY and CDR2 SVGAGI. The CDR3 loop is CASRWTSGSSTDTQYF. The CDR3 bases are TGTGCCAGCAGATGGACTAGCGGGAGCAGCACAGATACGCAGTATTTT.

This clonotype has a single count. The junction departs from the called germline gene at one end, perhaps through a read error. CDR3 sequence reads: CASTGQGKSSPPHF. For the CDR3, the DNA is TGTGCCAGCACCGGACAGGGAAAAAGTTCACCCCCCCACTTT. V usage is TRBV5-6 and J usage is TRBJ1-6; 8 bases are a match to TRBD1. CDR1 and CDR2 from the germline V gene are SGHDT and YYEEEE. The CDR3 consists of 14 residues.

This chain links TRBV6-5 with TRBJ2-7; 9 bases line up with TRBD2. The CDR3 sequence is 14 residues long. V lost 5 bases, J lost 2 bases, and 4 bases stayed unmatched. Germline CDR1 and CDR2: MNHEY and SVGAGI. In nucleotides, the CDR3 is TGTGCCAGCAGTAAGGTAGCGGGGGCCTACGAGCAGTACTTC. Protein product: CASSKVAGAYEQYF.